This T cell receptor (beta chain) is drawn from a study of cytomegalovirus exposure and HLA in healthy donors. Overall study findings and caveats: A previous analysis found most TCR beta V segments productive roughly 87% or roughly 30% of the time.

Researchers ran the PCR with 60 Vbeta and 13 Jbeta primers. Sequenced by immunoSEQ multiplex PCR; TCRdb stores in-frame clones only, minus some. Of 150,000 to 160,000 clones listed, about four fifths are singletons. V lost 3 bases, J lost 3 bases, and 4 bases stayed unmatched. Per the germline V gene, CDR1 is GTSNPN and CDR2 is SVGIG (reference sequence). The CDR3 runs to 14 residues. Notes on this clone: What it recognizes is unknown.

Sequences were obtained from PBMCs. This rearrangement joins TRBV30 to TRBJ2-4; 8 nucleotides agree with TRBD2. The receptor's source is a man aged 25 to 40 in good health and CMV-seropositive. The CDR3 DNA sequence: TGTGCCTGGAGCGCGGGGGGTGGCAAAAACATTCAGTACTTC. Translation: CAWSAGGGKNIQYF.